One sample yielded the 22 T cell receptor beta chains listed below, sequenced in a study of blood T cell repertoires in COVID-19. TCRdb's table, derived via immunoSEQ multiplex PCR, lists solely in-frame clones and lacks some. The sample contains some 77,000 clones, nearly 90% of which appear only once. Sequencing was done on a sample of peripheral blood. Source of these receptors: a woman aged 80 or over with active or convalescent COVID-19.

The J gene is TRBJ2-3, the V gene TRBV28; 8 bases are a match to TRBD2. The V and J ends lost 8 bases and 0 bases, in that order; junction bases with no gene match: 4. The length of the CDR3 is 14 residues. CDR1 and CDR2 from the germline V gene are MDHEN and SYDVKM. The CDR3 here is CASVLADSTDTQYF. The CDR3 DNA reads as TGTGCCAGCGTACTAGCGGACAGCACAGATACGCAGTATTTT.

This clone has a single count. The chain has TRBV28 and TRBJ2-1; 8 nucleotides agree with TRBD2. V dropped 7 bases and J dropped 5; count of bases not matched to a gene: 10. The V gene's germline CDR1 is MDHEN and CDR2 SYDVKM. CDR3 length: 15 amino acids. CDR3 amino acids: CASTGSGKSHNEQFF. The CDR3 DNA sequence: TGTGCCAGCACCGGTAGCGGGAAGTCCCACAATGAGCAGTTCTTC.

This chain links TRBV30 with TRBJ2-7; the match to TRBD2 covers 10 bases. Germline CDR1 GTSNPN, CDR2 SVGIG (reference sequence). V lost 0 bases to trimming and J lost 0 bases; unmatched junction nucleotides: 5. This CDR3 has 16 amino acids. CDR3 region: CAWSVHGLADSYEQYF. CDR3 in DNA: TGTGCCTGGAGTGTACATGGACTAGCGGACTCCTACGAGCAGTACTTC. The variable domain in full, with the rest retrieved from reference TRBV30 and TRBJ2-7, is SQTIHQWPATLVQPVGSPLSLECTVEGTSNPNLYWYRQAAGRGLQLLFYSVGIGQISSEVPQNLSASRPQDRQFILSSKKLLLSDSGFYLCAWSVHGLADSYEQYFGPGTRLTVT.

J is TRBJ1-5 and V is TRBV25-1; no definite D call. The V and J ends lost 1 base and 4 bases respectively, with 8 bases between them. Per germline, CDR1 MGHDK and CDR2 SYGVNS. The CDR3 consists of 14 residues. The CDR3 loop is CASSEWHTNQPQHF. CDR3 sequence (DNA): TGTGCCAGCAGTGAATGGCATACGAATCAGCCCCAGCATTTT.

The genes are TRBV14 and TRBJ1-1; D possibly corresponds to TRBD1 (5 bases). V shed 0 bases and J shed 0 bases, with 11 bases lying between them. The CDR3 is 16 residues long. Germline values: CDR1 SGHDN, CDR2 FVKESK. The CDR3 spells CASSQDLTVMNTEAFF. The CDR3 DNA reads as TGTGCCAGCAGCCAAGACCTGACAGTAATGAACACTGAAGCTTTCTTT.

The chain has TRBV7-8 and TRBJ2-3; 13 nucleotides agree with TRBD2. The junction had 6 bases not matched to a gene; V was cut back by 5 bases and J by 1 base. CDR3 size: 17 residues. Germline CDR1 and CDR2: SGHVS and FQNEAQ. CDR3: CASSPRTSGSGTDTQYF. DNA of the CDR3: TGTGCCAGCAGCCCCCGGACTAGCGGGAGTGGCACAGATACGCAGTATTTT.

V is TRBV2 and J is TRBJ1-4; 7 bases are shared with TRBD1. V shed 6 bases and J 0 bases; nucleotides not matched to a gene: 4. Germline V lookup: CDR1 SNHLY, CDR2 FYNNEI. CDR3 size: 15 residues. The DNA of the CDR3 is TGTGCCAGCAGGTTACAGGGGACAACTAATGAAAAACTGTTTTTT. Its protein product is CASRLQGTTNEKLFF.

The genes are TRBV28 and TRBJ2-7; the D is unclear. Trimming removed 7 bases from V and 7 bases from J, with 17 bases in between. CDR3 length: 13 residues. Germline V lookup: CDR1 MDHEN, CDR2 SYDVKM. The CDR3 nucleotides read TGTGCCAGCAAACTAAACCCTACCGGTGAGCAGTACTTC. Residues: CASKLNPTGEQYF.

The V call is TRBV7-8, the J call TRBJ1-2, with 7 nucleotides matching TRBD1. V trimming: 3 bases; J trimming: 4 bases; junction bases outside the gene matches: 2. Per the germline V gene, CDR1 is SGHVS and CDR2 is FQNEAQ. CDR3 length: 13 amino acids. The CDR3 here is CASSFGTAYGYTF. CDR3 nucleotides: TGTGCCAGCAGCTTTGGGACAGCCTATGGCTACACCTTC.

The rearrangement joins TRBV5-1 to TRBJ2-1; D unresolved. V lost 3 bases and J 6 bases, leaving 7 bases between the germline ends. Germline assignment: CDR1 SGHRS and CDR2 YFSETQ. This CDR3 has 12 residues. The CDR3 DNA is TGCGCCAGCAGCTGGCCCGTCAATGAGCAGTTCTTC. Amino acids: CASSWPVNEQFF.

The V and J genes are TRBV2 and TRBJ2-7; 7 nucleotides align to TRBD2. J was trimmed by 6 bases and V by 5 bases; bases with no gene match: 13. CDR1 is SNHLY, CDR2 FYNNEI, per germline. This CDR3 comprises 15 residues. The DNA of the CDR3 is TGTGCCAGCAGTTATGTGGGAGGGAATGGGGGCGAGCAGTACTTC. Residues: CASSYVGGNGGEQYF.

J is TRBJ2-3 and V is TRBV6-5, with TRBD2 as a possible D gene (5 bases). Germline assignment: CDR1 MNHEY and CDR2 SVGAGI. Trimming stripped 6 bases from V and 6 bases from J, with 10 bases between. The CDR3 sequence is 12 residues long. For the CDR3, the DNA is TGTGCCAGCAGGCGGGCAGAGGATACGCAGTATTTT. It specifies CASRRAEDTQYF.

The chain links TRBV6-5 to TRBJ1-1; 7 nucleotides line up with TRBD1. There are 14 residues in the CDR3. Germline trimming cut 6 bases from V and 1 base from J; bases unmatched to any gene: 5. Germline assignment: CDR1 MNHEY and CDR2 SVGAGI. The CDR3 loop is CASRIDRENTEAFF. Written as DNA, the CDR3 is TGTGCCAGCAGAATTGACAGGGAGAACACTGAAGCTTTCTTT.

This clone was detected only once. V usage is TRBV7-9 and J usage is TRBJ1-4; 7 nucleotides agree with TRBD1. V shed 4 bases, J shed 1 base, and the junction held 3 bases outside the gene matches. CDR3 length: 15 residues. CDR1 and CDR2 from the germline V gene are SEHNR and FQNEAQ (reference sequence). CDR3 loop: CASSSRQGTNEKLFF. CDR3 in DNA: TGTGCCAGCAGCTCAAGACAGGGAACTAATGAAAAACTGTTTTTT.

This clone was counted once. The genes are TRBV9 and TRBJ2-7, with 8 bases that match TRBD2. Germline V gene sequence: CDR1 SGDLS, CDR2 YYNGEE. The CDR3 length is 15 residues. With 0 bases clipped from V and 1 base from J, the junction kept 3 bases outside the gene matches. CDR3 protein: CASSVAPGGSYEQYF. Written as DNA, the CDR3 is TGTGCCAGCAGCGTAGCCCCGGGAGGGTCCTACGAGCAGTACTTC.

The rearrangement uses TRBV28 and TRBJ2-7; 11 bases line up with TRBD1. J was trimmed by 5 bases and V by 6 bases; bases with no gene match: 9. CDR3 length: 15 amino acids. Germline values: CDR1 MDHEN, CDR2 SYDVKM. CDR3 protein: CASRSGGQGANEQYF. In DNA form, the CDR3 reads TGTGCCAGCAGATCGGGCGGACAGGGGGCGAACGAGCAGTACTTC.

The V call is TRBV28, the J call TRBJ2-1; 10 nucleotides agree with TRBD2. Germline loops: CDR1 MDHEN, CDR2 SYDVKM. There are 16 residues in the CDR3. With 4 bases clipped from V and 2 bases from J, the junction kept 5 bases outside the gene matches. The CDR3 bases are TGTGCCAGCAGTTCTCCTAGCGGGGGAACCTACAATGAGCAGTTCTTC. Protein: CASSSPSGGTYNEQFF.

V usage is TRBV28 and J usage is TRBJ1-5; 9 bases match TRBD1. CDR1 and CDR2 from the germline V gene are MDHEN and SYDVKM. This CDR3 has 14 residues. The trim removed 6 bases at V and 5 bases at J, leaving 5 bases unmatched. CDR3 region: CASRTGGWYQPQHF. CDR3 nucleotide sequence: TGTGCCAGCAGGACAGGGGGATGGTATCAGCCCCAGCATTTT.

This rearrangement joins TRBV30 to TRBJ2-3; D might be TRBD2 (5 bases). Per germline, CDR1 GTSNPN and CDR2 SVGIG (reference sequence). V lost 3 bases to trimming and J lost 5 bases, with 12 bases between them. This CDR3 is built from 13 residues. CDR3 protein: CAWSRKEVDTQYF. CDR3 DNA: TGTGCCTGGAGCCGAAAGGAGGTAGATACGCAGTATTTT. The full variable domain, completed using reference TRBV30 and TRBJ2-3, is SQTIHQWPATLVQPVGSPLSLECTVEGTSNPNLYWYRQAAGRGLQLLFYSVGIGQISSEVPQNLSASRPQDRQFILSSKKLLLSDSGFYLCAWSRKEVDTQYFGPGTRLTVL.

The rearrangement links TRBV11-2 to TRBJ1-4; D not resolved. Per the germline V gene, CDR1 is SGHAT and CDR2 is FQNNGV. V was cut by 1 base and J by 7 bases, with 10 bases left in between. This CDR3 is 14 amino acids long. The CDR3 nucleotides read TGTGCCAGCAGCTTAGGCCGGGAGGTTGAAAAACTGTTTTTT. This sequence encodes CASSLGREVEKLFF.

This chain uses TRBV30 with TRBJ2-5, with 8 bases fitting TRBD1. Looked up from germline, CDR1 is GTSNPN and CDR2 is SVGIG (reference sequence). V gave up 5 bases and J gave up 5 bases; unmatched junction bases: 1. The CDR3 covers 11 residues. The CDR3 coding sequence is TGTGCCTGGTCAGGGGGCGAGACCCAGTACTTC. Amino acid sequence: CAWSGGETQYF.

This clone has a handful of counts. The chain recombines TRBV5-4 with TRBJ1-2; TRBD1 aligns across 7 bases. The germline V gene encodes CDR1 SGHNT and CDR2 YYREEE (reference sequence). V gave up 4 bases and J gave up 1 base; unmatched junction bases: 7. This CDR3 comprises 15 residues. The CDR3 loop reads CASSRDRDINYGYTF. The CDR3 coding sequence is TGTGCCAGCAGCCGCGACAGGGACATTAACTATGGCTACACCTTC.